What follows is one TCR beta chain and its context. These data come from a study of memory CD4+ T cells and cytomegalovirus serostatus. The assay was immunoSEQ multiplex PCR, and TCRdb's table has in-frame clones only and misses some. The sample lists under 75,000 clones, around 80% occurring once. The sort gate was single viable CD3+CD4+CD8-CD45RO+ cells for memory CD4+ T cells. V lost 5 bases and J 7 bases, leaving 9 bases between the germline ends. CDR3 length: 11 amino acids. Germline CDR1 SGHTA, CDR2 FQGNSA. V is TRBV7-2 and J is TRBJ2-7; unclear D gene. The receptor was derived from an adult in good health and CMV-seronegative. Some clones in this sample may be carry-over from other donors' samples. Sequenced material: memory CD4+ T cells from blood. For the CDR3, the DNA is TGTGCCAGCAGCCCGGACGGGGAGCAGTACTTC. It yields the protein CASSPDGEQYF.